The clone carrying this T cell receptor beta chain was found many times. This specimen comes from a study of T cell changes during pregnancy in multiple sclerosis. CDR1 and CDR2 (germline): SGDLS, YYNGEE. With 0 bases clipped from V and 1 base from J, the junction kept 3 bases outside the gene matches. The CDR3 is made up of 15 amino acids. Sequencing used immunoSEQ multiplex PCR; TCRdb keeps in-frame clones, though not all of them. This sample yields approximately 90,000 clones, of which 80% to 95% are seen a single time; approximately 0.99% belongs to the top ten. The rearrangement joins TRBV9 to TRBJ1-1; 7 nucleotides agree with TRBD1. This clonotype was obtained from a female donor with multiple sclerosis, enrolled in a pregnancy study. The sequencing here drew on peripheral blood, taken before pregnancy. CDR3 coding DNA: TGTGCCAGCAGCGTAGACTACAGGGGGAACACTGAAGCTTTCTTT. The encoded protein is CASSVDYRGNTEAFF. The full variable domain, completed using reference TRBV9 and TRBJ1-1, is DSGVTQTPKHLITATGQRVTLRCSPRSGDLSVYWYQQSLDQGLQFLIQYYNGEERAKGNILERFSAQQFPDLHSELNLSSLELGDSALYFCASSVDYRGNTEAFFGQGTRLTVV.